The present entry profiles one T cell receptor beta chain with its context. This clonotype was seen more than once but under ten times. Its antigen is still unknown. Germline is not matched at one junction end, which may reflect a read error. The germline V gene encodes CDR1 SGHAT and CDR2 FQNNGV. Its CDR3 holds 13 amino acids, cysteine through phenylalanine. Only CDR3 DNA is held: 39 bases, read in frame from base 1. This sample was included in a study of T cells in Graves' hyperthyroidism and ophthalmopathy (dated by TCRdb to between 2019 and 2020). The study in broad terms: Peripheral blood was sampled at the time of initial diagnosis, prior to any treatment. To identify distinguishing TCR V-J signatures, a discovery cohort of about 95 patients was used, comprising under 45 with Graves' ophthalmopathy and roughly 60 with stable Graves' hyperthyroidism. Whether ophthalmopathy could be predicted prospectively was tested in an independent validation cohort made up of fewer than 20 hyperthyroidism patients plus 17 patients who later progressed to ophthalmopathy. The roughly 99 discovery patients were divided at random into training and test sets in a 7:3 ratio. In addition, the study compared T-cell repertoires in thyroid tissue and in blood from a handful of Graves' hyperthyroidism patients. After blood sampling, hyperthyroidism patients were treated with methimazole at a starting dose of 30 mg daily, and ophthalmopathy patients were treated with high-dose intravenous methylprednisolone. The paper describes TCR Vbeta CDR3 sequencing of around 140 peripheral blood samples, made up of roughly 45 ophthalmopathy patients, roughly 72 hyperthyroidism patients and approximately 17 progressor patients.

Broad study findings and their caveats: Sample size was not statistically predetermined, and investigators were not blinded to group allocation. A 13 V-J signature model separated ophthalmopathy from stable hyperthyroidism, with around 91% sensitivity and about 81% specificity in cross-validation and 80%/75% in testing. In validation, the model predicted progression to ophthalmopathy with 65% to 71% sensitivity and over 72% specificity, a median of 6.5 months before onset. Most expanded thyroid clonotypes (frequency above 0.001) were also found in blood, which suggests that blood repertoires may mirror thyroid immune responses.

Ophthalmopathy patients had moderately to severely active disease, Clinical Activity Score of at least 3, NOSPECS grade of at least 4, and duration under 3 months. The study excluded patients with uncontrolled infections, other autoimmune diseases, pregnancy or lactation. Diagnoses relied on clinical symptoms, serum thyroxine and TRAb, thyroid ultrasound and orbital computed tomography. PBMCs were separated from over 9 ml of fresh peripheral blood using Ficoll-Paque density gradient centrifugation. Total RNA was extracted using Trizol reagent, and RNA quality was assessed on an Agilent 2100 Bioanalyzer. TCR beta CDR3 regions were amplified from RNA transcripts. The first round of RT-PCR for the TCR CDR3 was performed with the HTBI primer set and the Qiagen OneStep RT-PCR kit. A second multiplex PCR round built the libraries, followed by size selection and purification. Paired-end sequencing of the libraries was performed with 100 bp reads on an Illumina HiSeq2000. Per the original workflow: SOAPnuke was used to process the raw data, with reads discarded if the reads contained adapters or uncalled bases, had a mean Phred below 15, or lacked an exact constant-primer or identifier match. COPE v1.2.5 was used to merge the high-quality paired reads, and each unique nucleotide sequence was defined as a clonotype. MiTCR v1.1 was used to align the clonotypes against IMGT TRBV, TRBD and TRBJ reference segments. The analysis was restricted to V-J combinations with a frequency above 0.0001, which together covered roughly 99% of the repertoires. A TCS score was defined as the ratio between F50 (clonal expansion) and ExV (chaos), using BLOSUM62-based TCRdist between CDR3 peptides within each V-J. Welch's t-statistics and random forest reduced roughly 530 V-J features to roughly 13, which were used in a naive Bayes classifier (R e1071). TCRdb reran the public reads through fastp at Q25 and MiXCR, keeping productive beta chains. One record per CDR3 amino acid sequence lists the most common genes and DNA. TCRdb's processing, not the study's, gives the V and J calls here. This sample has fewer than 350,000 distinct CDR3 sequences in its table, and roughly 20% of those were observed once. The leading ten clones occupy under 45% of the sample.

The chain employs TRBV11-2 and TRBJ1-6, with the D gene not clear enough to name. This TCR came from a man between 50 and 59 years old with Graves' ophthalmopathy. The sample was blood. CDR3 loop: CASSLDPNSPLRF. The bases read TGTGCCAGCAGCTTAGATCCAAATTCACCCCTCCGCTTT.